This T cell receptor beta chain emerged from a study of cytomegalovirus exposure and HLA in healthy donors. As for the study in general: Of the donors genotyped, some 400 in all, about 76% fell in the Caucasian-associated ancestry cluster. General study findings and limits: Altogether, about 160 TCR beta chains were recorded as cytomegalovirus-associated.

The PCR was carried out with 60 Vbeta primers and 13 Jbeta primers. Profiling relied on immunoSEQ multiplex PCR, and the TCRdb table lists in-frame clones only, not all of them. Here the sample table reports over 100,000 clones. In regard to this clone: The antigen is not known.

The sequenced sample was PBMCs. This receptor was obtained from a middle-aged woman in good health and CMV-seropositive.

The chain's CDR3 is CASSYDRLGYTF. In DNA, the CDR3 is TGTGCCAGCAGTTATGACAGGCTGGGCTACACCTTC. The V call is TRBV6-6, the J call TRBJ1-2; tentative D call: TRBD1 (6 bases). V was pared by 3 bases and J by 8 bases, with 10 bases between. The germline V gene has CDR1 MNHNY and CDR2 SVGAGI (reference sequence). This CDR3 comprises 12 residues.